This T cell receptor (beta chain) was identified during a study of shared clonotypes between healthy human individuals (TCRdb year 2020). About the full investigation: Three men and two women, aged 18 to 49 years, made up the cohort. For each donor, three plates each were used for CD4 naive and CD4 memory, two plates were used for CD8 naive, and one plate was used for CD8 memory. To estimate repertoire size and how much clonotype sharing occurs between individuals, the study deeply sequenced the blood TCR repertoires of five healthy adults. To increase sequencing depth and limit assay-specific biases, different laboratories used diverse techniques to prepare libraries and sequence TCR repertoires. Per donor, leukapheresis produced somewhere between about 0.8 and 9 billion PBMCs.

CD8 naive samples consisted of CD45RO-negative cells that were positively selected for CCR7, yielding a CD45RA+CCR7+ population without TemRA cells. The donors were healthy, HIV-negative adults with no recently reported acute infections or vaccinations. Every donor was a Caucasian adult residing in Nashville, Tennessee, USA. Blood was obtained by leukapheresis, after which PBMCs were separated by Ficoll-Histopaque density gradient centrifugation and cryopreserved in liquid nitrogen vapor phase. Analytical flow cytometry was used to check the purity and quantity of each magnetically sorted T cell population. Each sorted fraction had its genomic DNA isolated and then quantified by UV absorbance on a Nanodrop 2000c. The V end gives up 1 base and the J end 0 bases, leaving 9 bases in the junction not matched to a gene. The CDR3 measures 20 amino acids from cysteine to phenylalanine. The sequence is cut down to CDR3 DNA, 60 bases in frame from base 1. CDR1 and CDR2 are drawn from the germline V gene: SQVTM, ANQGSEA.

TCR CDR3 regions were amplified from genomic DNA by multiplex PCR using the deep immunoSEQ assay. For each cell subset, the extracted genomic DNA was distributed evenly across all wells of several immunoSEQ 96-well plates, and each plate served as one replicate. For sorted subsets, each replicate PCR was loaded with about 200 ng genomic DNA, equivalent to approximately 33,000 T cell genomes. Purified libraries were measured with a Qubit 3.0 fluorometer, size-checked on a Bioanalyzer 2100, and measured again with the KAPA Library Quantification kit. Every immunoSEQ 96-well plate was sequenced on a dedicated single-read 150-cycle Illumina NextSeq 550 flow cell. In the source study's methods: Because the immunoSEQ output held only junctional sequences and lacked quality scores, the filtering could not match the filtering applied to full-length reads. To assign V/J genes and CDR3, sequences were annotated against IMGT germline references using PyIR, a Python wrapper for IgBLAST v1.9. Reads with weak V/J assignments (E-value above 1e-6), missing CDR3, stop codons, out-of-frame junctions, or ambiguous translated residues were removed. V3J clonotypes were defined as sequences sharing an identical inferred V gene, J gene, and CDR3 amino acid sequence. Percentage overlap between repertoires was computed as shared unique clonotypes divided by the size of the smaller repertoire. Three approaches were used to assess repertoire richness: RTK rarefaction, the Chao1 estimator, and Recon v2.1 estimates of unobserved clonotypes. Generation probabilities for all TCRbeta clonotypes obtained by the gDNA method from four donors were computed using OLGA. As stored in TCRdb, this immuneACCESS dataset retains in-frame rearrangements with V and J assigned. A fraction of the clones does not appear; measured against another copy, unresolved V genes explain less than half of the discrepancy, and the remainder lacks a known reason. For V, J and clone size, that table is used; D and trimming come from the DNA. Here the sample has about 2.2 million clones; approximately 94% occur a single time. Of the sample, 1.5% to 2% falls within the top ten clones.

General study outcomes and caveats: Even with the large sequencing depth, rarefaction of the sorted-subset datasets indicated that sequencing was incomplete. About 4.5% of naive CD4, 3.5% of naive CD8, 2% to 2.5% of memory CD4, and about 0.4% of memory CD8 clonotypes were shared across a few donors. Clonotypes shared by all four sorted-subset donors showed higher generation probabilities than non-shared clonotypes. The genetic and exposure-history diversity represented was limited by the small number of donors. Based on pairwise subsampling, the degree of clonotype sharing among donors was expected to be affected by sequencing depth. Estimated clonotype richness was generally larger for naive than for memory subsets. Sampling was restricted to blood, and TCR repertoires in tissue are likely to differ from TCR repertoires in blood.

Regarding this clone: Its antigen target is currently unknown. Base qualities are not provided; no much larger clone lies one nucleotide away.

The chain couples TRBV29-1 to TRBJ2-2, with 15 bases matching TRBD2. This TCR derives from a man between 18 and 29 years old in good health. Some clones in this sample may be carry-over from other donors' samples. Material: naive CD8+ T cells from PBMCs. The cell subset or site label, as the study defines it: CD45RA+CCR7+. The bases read TGCAGCGTTGAAGGAGTATCTGGGACTAGCGGGAGGACGAACACCGGGGAGCTGTTTTTT. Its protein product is CSVEGVSGTSGRTNTGELFF.